This T cell receptor (beta chain) was captured by sequencing in a study of monozygotic twins with inflammatory bowel disease. Total RNA, at roughly 3.5 ug, went into every TCR library. TCRdb re-called the 5' RACE reads; every CDR3 protein appears as one record, without DNA. The sample is made up of roughly 300,000 distinct CDR3 sequences, and the top ten hold over 5.5% of it. Germline V lookup: CDR1 LGHDT, CDR2 YNNKEL (reference sequence). The CDR3 runs 13 residues. The chain links TRBV3-1 to TRBJ1-2. The specimen sequenced was blood. The receptor was derived from a human donor with ulcerative colitis or Crohn's disease, or a healthy co-twin of an affected twin (not recorded which). This CDR3 reads CASSQDLLGTRTF.